These T cell receptor beta chains were read from a single sample in a study of shared clonotypes between healthy human individuals. Method: immunoSEQ multiplex PCR; TCRdb's copy keeps in-frame clones and lacks some. The sample gives hundreds of thousands of clones, around 93% of which show up once; 24% is in the top ten. The sequenced sample was naive CD8+ T cells sorted from blood. Source of these receptors: a young man in good health. The CDR3 runs from the conserved cysteine through the conserved F or W. D genes are given only for firm matches. Expanded clones get a size class; other rows say once, few or many, or leave the size out.

TRBV5-6,TRBJ2-7,TRBD1,-,CASSLGDSNYEQYF,TGTGCCAGCAGCTTGGGGGACAGCAACTACGAGCAGTACTTC
TRBV7-9,TRBJ2-2,TRBD1,-,CASISHPGTGVRTGELFF,TGTGCCAGCATAAGCCACCCTGGGACAGGGGTCAGGACCGGGGAGCTGTTTTTT
TRBV6-1,TRBJ1-1,-,-,CASSDRANTEAFF,TGTGCCAGCAGTGACCGGGCCAACACTGAAGCTTTCTTT
TRBV7-8,TRBJ2-7,-,-,CASSLARQMYEQYF,TGTGCCAGCAGCTTAGCAAGACAGATGTACGAGCAGTACTTC
TRBV10-2,TRBJ1-5,-,-,CASSKGGNQPQHF,TGCGCCAGCAGTAAGGGGGGGAATCAGCCCCAGCATTTT
TRBV13,TRBJ2-3,-,-,CASSLGYVRNYPTDTQYF,TGTGCCAGCAGCTTAGGTTATGTAAGGAATTACCCCACAGATACGCAGTATTTT
TRBV19,TRBJ2-7,TRBD2,-,CASEPGLAGEKYF,TGTGCCAGTGAGCCGGGACTAGCGGGAGAAAAGTACTTC
TRBV10-3,TRBJ1-5,TRBD1,-,CAIRSTGDSNQPQHF,TGTGCCATCAGGTCGACAGGGGATAGCAATCAGCCCCAGCATTTT
TRBV15,TRBJ2-4,-,once,CATSRDIAPFLAKNIQYF,TGTGCCACCAGCAGAGATATTGCGCCCTTCCTTGCCAAAAACATTCAGTACTTC
TRBV7-8,TRBJ2-3,-,-,CASSWVVGQGGTSTDTQYF,TGTGCCAGCAGCTGGGTGGTTGGACAGGGAGGGACTAGCACAGATACGCAGTATTTT
TRBV4-1,TRBJ2-7,-,once,CASSQAPGLSSYEQYF,TGCGCCAGCAGCCAGGCCCCAGGCCTGAGCTCCTACGAGCAGTACTTC
TRBV5-1,TRBJ1-1,-,-,CASSLAFFGRENTEAFF,TGCGCCAGCAGCTTGGCCTTCTTCGGACGGGAAAACACTGAAGCTTTCTTT
TRBV23-1,TRBJ1-5,-,-,CASSQSCFGSNQPQHF,TGCGCCAGCAGTCAATCGTGTTTTGGTAGCAATCAGCCCCAGCATTTT
TRBV7-9,TRBJ2-7,TRBD1,-,CASSWTGSPRRYEQYF,TGTGCCAGCAGCTGGACAGGGAGCCCCCGAAGGTACGAGCAGTACTTC
TRBV11-2,TRBJ2-7,-,-,CASSSQGLKSYEQYF,TGTGCCAGCAGCTCTCAGGGGTTGAAGTCCTACGAGCAGTACTTC
TRBV6-5,TRBJ1-2,-,-,CASSYSISGLYGYTF,TGTGCCAGCAGTTACTCGATATCAGGCCTCTATGGCTACACCTTC
TRBV6-6,TRBJ2-7,-,-,CASRPTGGLSYEQYF,TGTGCCAGCAGGCCAACCGGGGGCCTTTCCTACGAGCAGTACTTC
TRBV7-9,TRBJ1-1,-,-,CASIPPGMNTEAFF,TGTGCCAGCATCCCCCCGGGGATGAACACTGAAGCTTTCTTT
TRBV29-1,TRBJ2-1,-,-,CSVPSSTREFRSSGGYYNEQFF,TGCAGCGTTCCCTCCTCAACTCGAGAGTTTAGGTCTTCCGGCGGGTACTACAATGAGCAGTTCTTC
TRBV12-5,TRBJ2-1,-,-,CASGSGPYNEQFF,TGTGCTAGTGGTTCCGGGCCCTACAATGAGCAGTTCTTC
TRBV25-1,TRBJ1-1,-,-,CASSEGVRDEEAFF,TGTGCCAGCAGTGAGGGTGTTAGGGACGAAGAAGCTTTCTTT
TRBV6-1,TRBJ2-1,TRBD2,-,CASSDSSGSYNEQFF,TGTGCCAGCAGTGATTCTAGCGGTTCCTACAATGAGCAGTTCTTC
TRBV5-1,TRBJ2-3,TRBD2,-,CASSSLAGFTDTQYF,TGCGCCAGCAGCTCACTAGCGGGGTTCACAGATACGCAGTATTTT
TRBV2,TRBJ2-3,-,-,CASSAGTTGDTQYF,TGTGCCAGCAGTGCGGGGACCACCGGGGATACGCAGTATTTT